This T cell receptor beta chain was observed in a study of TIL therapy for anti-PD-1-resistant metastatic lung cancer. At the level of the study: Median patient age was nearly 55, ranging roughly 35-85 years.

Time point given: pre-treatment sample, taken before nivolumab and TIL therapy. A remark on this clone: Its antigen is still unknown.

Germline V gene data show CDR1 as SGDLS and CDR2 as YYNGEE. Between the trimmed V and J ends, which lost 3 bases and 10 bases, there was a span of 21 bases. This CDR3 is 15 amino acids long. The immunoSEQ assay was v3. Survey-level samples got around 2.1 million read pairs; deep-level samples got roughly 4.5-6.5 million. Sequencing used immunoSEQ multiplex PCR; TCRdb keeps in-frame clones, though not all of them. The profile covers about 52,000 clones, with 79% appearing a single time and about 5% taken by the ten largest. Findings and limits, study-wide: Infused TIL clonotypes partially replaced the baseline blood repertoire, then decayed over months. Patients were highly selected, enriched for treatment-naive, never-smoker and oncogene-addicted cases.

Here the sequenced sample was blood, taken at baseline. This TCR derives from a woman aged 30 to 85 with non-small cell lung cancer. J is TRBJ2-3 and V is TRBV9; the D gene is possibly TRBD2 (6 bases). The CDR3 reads CASSGDEGGGRAQYF. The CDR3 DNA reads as TGTGCCAGCAGCGGAGATGAGGGAGGAGGACGCGCGCAGTATTTT.